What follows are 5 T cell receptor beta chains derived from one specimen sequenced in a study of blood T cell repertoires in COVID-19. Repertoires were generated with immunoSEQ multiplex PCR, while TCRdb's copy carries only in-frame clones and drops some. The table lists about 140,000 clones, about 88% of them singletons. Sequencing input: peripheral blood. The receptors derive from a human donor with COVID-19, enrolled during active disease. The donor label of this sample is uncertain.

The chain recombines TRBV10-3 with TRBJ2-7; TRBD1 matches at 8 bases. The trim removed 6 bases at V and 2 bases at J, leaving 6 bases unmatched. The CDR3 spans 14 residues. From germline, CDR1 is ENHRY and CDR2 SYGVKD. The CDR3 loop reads CAIRPGTGAYEQYF. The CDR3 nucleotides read TGTGCCATCAGGCCCGGGACAGGCGCCTACGAGCAGTACTTC.

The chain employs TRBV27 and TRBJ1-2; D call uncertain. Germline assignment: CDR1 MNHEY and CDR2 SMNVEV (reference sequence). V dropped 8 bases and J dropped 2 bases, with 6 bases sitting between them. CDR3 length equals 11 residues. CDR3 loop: CASGRNYGYTF. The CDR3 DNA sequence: TGTGCCAGCGGGAGAAACTATGGCTACACCTTC.

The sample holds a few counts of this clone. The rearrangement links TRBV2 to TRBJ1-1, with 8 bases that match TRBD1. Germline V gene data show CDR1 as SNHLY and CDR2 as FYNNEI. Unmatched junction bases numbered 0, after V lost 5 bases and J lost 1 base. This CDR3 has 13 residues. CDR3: CASSQGANTEAFF. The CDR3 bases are TGTGCCAGCAGTCAGGGGGCGAACACTGAAGCTTTCTTT.

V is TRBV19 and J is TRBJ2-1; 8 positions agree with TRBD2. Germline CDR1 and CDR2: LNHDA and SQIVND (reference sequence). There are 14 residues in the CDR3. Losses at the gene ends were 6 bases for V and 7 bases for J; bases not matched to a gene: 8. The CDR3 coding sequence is TGTGCCAGTAGGCCGAGCGGGAGAAGAAATGAGCAGTTCTTC. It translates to CASRPSGRRNEQFF.

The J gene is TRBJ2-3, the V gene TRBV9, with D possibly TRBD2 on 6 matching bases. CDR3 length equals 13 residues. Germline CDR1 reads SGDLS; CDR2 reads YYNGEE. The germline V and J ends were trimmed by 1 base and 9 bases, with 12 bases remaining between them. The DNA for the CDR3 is TGTGCCAGCAGCGTAACGGGGGTGGAAACGCAGTATTTT. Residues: CASSVTGVETQYF.